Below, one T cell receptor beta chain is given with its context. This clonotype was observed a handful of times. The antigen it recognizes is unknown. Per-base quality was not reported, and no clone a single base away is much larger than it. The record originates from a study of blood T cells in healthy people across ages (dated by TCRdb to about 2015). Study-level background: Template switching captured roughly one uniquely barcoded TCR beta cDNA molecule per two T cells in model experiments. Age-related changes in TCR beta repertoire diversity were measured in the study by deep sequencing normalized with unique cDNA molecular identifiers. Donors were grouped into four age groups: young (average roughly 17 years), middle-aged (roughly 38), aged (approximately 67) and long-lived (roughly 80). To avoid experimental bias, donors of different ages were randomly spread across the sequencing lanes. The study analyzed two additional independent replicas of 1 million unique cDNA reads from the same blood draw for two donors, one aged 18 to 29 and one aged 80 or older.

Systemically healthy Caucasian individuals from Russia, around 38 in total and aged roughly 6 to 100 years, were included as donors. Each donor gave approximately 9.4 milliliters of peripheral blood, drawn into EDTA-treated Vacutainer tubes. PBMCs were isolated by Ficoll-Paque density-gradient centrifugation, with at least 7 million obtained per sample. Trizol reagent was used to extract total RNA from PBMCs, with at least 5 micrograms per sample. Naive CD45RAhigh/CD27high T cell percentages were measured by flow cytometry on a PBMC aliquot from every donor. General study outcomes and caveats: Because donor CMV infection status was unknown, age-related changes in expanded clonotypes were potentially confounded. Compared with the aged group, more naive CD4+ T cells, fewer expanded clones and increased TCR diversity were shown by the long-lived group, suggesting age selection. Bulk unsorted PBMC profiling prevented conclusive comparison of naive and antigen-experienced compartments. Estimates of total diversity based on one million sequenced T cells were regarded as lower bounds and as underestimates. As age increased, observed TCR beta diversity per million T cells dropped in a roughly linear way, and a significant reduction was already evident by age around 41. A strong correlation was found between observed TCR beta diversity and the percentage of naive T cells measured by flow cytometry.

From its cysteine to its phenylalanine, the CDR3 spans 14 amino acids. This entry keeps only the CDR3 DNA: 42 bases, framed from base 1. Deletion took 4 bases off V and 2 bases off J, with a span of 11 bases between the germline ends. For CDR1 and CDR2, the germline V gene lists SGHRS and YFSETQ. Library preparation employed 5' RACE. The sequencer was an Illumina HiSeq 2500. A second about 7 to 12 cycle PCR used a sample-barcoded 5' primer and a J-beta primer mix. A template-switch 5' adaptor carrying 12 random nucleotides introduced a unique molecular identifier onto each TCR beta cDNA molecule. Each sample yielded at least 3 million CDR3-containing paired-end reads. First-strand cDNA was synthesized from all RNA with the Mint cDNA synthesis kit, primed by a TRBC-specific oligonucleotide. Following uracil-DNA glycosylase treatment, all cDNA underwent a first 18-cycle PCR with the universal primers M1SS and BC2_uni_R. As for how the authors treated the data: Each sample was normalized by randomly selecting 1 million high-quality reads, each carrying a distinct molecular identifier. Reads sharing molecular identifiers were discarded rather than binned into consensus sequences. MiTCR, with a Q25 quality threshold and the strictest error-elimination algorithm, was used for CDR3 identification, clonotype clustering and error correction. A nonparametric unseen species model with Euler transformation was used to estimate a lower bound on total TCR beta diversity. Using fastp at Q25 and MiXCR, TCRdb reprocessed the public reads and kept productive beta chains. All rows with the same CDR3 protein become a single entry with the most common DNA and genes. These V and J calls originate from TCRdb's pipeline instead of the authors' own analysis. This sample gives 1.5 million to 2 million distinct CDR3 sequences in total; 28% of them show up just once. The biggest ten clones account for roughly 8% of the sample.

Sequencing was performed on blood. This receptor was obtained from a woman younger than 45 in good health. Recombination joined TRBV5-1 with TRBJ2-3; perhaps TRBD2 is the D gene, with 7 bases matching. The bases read TGCGCCAGCAGCCGCGGGGGCCTCACAGATACGCAGTATTTT. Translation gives CASSRGGLTDTQYF.